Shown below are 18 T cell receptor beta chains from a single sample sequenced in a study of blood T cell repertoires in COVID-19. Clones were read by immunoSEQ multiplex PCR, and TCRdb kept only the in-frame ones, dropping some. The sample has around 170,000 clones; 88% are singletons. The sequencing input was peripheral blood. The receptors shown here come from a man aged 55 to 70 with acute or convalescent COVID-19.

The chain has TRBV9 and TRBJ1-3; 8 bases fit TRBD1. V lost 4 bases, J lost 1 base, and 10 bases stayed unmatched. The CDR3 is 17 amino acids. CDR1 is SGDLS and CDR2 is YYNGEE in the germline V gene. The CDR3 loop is CASSPWTGTVSGNTIYF. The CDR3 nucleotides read TGTGCCAGCAGCCCATGGACAGGGACGGTATCTGGAAACACCATATATTTT.

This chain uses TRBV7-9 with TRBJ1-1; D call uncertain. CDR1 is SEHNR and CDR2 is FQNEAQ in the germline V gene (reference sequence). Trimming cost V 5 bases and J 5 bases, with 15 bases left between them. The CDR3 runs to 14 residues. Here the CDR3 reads CASSTSRGATEAFF. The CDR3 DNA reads TGTGCCAGCAGCACCTCTCGTGGAGCAACTGAAGCTTTCTTT.

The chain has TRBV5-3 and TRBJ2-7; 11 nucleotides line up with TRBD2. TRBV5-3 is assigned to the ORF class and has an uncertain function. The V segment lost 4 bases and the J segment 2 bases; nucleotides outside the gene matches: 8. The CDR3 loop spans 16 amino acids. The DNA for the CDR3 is TGTGCCAGAAGCACCGTTAGCGGGAGGGCGCCCTACGAGCAGTACTTC. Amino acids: CARSTVSGRAPYEQYF.

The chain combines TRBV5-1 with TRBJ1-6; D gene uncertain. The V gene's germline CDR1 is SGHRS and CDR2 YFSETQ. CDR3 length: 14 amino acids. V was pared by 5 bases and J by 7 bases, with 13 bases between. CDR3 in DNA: TGCGCCAGCAGTACCCTTCCGGAGAATTCACCCCTCCACTTT. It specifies CASSTLPENSPLHF.

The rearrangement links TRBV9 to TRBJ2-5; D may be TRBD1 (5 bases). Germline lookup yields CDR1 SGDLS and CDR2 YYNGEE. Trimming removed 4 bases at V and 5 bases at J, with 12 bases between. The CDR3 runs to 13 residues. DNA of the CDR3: TGTGCCAGCAGCCCTTTAGCAGGGGAGACCCAGTACTTC. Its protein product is CASSPLAGETQYF.

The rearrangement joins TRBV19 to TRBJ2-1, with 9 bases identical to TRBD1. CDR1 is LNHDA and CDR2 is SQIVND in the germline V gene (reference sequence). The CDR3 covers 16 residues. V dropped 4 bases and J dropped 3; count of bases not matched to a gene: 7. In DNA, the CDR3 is TGTGCCAGTAGTAGGTTGGACAGGGGATTCTACAATGAGCAGTTCTTC. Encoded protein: CASSRLDRGFYNEQFF.

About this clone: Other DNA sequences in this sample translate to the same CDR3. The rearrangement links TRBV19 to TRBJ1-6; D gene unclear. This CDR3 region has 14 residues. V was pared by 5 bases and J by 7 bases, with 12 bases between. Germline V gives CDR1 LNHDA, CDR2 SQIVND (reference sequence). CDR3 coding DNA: TGTGCCAGTAGTTCGCCGGGGTTGAATTCACCCCTCCACTTT. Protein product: CASSSPGLNSPLHF.

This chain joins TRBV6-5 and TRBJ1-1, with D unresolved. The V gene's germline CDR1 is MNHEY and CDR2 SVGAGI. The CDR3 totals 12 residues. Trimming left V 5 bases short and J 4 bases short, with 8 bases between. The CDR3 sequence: CASSRGVTEAFF. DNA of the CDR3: TGTGCCAGCAGTCGCGGGGTCACTGAAGCTTTCTTT.

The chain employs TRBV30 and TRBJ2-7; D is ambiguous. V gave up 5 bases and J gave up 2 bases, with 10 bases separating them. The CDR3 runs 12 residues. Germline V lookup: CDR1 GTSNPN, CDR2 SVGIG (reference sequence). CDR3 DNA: TGTGCCTGGGGGCTCCAGCCCTACGAGCAGTACGTC. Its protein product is CAWGLQPYEQYV.

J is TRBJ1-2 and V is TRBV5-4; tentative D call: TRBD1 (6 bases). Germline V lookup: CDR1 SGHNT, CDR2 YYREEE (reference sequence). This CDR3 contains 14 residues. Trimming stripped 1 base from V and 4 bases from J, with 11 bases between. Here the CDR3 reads CASSLNRAGYGYTF. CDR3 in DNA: TGTGCCAGCAGCTTGAACAGGGCAGGCTATGGCTACACCTTC.

For the CDR3, the DNA is TGTGCCAGCAGTGGGACAGGGGGCTCGTATACGCAGTATTTT. Translation gives CASSGTGGSYTQYF. The V and J genes are TRBV5-6 and TRBJ2-3; TRBD1 aligns across 12 bases. The CDR3 consists of 14 residues. V shed 5 bases, J shed 7 bases, and the junction held 5 bases outside the gene matches. From germline, CDR1 is SGHDT and CDR2 YYEEEE.

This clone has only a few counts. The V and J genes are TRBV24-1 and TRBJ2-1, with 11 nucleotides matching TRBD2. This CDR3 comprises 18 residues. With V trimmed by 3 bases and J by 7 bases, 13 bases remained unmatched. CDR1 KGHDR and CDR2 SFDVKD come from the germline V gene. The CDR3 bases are TGTGCCACCAGTGATAGTAGCGGGACTAGCGGCACAAAGAATGAGCAGTTCTTC. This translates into CATSDSSGTSGTKNEQFF.

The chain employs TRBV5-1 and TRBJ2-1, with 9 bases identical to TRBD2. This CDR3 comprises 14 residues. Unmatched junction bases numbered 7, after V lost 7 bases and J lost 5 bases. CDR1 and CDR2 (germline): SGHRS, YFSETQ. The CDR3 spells CASRTGTSNNEQFF. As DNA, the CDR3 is TGCGCCAGCCGGACCGGGACTAGCAACAATGAGCAGTTCTTC.

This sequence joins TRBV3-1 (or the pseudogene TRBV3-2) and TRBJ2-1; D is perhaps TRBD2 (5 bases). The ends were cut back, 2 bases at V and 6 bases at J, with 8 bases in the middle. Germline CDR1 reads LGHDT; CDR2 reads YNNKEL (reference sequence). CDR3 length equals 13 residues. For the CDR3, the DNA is TGTGCCAGCAGCCAACGGGGAATCAATGAGCAGTTCTTC. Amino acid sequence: CASSQRGINEQFF.

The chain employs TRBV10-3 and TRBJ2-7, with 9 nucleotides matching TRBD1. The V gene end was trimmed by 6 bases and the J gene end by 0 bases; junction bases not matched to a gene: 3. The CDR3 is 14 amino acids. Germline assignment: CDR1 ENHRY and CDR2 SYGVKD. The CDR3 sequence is CAISRTGVSYEQYV. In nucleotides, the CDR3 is TGTGCCATCAGCAGGACAGGGGTCTCCTACGAGCAGTACGTC.

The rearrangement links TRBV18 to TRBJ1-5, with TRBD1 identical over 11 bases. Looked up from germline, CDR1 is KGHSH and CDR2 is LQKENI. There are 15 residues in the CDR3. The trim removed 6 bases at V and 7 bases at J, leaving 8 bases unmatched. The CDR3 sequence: CASSLGTGGSQPQHF. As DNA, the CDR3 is TGTGCCAGCTCGCTAGGGACAGGGGGGTCCCAGCCCCAGCATTTT.

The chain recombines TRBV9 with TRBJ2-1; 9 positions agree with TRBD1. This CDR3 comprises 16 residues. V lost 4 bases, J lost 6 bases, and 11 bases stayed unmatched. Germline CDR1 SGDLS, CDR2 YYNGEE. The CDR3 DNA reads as TGTGCCAGCAGCCTCCACAGGGGGCTGACGGGCAATGAGCAGTTCTTC. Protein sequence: CASSLHRGLTGNEQFF.

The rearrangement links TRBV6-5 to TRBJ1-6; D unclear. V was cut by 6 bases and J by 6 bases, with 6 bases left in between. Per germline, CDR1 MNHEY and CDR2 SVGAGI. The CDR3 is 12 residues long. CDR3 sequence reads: CASREANSPLHF. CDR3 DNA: TGTGCCAGCAGGGAGGCTAATTCACCCCTCCACTTT.